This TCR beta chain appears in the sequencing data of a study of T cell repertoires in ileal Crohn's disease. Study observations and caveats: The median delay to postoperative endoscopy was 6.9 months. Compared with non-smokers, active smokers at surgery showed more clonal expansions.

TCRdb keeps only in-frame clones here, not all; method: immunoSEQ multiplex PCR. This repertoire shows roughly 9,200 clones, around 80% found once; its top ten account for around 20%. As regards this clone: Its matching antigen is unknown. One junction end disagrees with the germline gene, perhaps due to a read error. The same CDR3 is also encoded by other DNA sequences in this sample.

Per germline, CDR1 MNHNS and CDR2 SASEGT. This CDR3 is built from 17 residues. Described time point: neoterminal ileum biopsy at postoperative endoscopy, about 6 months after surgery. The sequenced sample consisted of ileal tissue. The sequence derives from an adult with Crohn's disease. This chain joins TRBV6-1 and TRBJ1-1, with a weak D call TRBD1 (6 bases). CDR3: CASSERFRTAPITEAFF. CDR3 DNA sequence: TGTGCCAGCAGTGAAAGGTTTAGGACAGCTCCTATCACTGAAGCTTTCTTC.